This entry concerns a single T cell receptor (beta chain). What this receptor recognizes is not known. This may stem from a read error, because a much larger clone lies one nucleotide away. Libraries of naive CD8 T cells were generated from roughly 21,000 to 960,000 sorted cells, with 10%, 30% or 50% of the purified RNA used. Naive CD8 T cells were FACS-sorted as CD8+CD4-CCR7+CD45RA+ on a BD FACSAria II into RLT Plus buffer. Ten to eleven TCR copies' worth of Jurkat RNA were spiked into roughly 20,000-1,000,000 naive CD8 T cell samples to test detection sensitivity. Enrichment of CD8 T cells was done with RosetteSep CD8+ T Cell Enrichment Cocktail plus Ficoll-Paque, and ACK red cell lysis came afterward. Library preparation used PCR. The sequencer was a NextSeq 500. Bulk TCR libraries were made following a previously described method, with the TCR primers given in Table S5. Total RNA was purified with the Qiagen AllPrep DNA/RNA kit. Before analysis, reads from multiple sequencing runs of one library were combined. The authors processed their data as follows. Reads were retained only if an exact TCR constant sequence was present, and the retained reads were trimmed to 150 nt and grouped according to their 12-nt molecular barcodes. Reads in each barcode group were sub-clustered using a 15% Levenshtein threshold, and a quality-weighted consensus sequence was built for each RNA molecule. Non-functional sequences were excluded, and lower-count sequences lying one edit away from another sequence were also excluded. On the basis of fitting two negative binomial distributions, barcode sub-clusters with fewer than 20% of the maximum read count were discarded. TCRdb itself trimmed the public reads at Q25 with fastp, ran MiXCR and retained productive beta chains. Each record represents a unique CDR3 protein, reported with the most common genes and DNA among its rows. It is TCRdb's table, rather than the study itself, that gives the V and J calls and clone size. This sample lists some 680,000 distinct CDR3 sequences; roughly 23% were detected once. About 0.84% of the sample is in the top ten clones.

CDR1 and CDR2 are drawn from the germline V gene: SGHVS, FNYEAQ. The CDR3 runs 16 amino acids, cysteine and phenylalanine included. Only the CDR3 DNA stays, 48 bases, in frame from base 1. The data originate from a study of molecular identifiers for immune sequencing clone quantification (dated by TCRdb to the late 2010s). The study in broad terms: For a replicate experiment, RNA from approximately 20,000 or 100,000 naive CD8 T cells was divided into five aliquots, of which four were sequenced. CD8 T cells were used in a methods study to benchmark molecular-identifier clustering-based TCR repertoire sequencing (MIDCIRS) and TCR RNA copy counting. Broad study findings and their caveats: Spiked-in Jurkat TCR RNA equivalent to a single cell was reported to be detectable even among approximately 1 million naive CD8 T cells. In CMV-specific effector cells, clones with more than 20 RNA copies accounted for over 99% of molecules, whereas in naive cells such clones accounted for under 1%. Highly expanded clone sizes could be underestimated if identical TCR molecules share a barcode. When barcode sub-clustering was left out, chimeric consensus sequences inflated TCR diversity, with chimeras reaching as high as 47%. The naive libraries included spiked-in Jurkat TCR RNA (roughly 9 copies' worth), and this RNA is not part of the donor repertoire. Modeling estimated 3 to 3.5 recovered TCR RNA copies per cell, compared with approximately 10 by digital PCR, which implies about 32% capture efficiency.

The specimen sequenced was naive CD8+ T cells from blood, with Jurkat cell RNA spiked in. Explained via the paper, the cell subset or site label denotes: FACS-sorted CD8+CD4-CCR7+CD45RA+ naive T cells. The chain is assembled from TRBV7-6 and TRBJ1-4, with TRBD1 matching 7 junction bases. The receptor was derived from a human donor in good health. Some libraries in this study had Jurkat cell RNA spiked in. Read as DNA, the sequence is TGTGCCAGCAGCTTAGCGTTTGGACAGGAAAATGAAAAACTGCTTTTT. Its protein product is CASSLAFGQENEKLLF.